This T cell receptor beta chain is from a study of shared clonotypes between healthy human individuals. Memory CD4+ cells were the fraction left after CD45RA+ naive selection. Trimming removed 0 bases from V and 6 bases from J; junction bases left unmatched: 11. Germline CDR1 is MNHEY and CDR2 is SMNVEV (reference sequence). CDR3 length: 18 amino acids. Profiling relied on immunoSEQ multiplex PCR, and the TCRdb table lists in-frame clones only, not all of them. The data hold more than 150,000 clones, with approximately 62% observed a single time. V and J are TRBV27 and TRBJ2-3, with 11 positions matching TRBD2. The sequencing sample was made of memory CD4+ T cells sorted from blood. Sample subset: CD45RA-negative fraction. The clonotype originates from a young man in good health. The CDR3 loop reads CASSLSWLASGRIDTQYF. CDR3 in DNA: TGTGCCAGCAGTTTATCCTGGTTGGCTAGCGGGAGGATTGATACGCAGTATTTT.